This T cell receptor (beta chain) was recorded in a study of blood T cell repertoires in COVID-19. About the research overall: PBMCs, B-cell-depleted T cells, or T cells were the source of the cDNA or gDNA that made up the material.

Measured with immunoSEQ multiplex PCR; TCRdb has only the in-frame clones, and not every one. Of over 250,000 clones listed, 88% are singletons. The V gene lost 1 base and the J gene lost 3 bases, with 4 bases spanning the gap. Germline V gene lookup returns CDR1 SGHNT and CDR2 YYREEE (reference sequence). This CDR3 has 13 residues. Participant reports of clinical history set cohort assignment. Sequenced input: PBMCs or T cells enriched from blood (not recorded which). The receptor comes from a woman in her fifties or sixties who had recovered from COVID-19. The chain has TRBV5-4 and TRBJ1-4, with D uncertain. CDR3 protein: CASSLNSNEKLFF. The CDR3 region has the DNA TGTGCCAGCAGCTTGAACTCTAATGAAAAACTGTTTTTT.